The 21 T cell receptor beta chains given below trace back to one sample, sequenced in a study of T and B cells in COVID-19 patients. Each TRB amplification used roughly 240-550 ng of genomic DNA from blood. BIOMED2 TRB-A/B primer pools were used in multiplex TRB PCR. Each CDR3 protein is one row after TCRdb ran MiXCR on the multiplex PCR reads. This table holds several thousand distinct CDR3 sequences, 33% found once. The sequencing input was blood. All receptors derive from a human donor with active COVID-19.

As concerns this clonotype: At one end, the junction sequence differs from germline, possibly due to a read error. V usage is TRBV6-5 and J usage is TRBJ1-4; 7 nucleotides align to TRBD1. Germline V gives CDR1 MNHEY, CDR2 SVGAGI. This CDR3 contains 14 residues. The CDR3 bases are TGTACCAGCAGTAAAGGGGGCACTAATGAAAAACTGTTTTTT. Its translation: CTSSKGGTNEKLFF.

This clonotype turned up a few times. This chain connects TRBV12-3 or TRBV12-4 to TRBJ2-2, with 11 bases identical to TRBD2. This CDR3 region has 15 residues. V lost 6 bases, J lost 4 bases, and 4 bases stayed unmatched. CDR3 nucleotides: TGTGCCAGCAGCCGTAGCGGGAGGGGCACCGGGGAGCTGTTTTTT. Translation: CASSRSGRGTGELFF.

By share, this clonotype ranks as medium-sized (0.01 to 0.1%). The chain has TRBV15 and TRBJ2-3; 9 nucleotides line up with TRBD2. The CDR3 has 14 residues. The ends lost 8 bases at V and 5 bases at J; junction bases unmatched: 8. Germline lookup yields CDR1 LNHNV and CDR2 YYDKDF (reference sequence). CDR3 residues: CATLSGRIGDTQYF. The CDR3 coding sequence is TGTGCCACCCTTAGCGGGAGAATCGGAGATACGCAGTATTTT. Filled out from reference TRBV15 and TRBJ2-3, the complete variable domain reads DAMVIQNPRYQVTQFGKPVTLSCSQTLNHNVMYWYQQKSSQAPKLLFHYYDKDFNNEADTPDNFQSRRPNTSFCFLDIRSPGLGDTAMYLCATLSGRIGDTQYFGPGTRLTVL.

In this sample, this clonotype turned up once. V and J are TRBV6-5 and TRBJ2-7, with D maybe TRBD2 (5 bases). There are 17 residues in the CDR3. Trimming took off 1 base at V and 7 bases at J, with 23 bases between the two ends. Germline loops: CDR1 MNHEY, CDR2 SVGAGI. The CDR3 DNA follows: TGTGCCAGCAGTTACTTTGTTGTGACGGGAACCAACAATGAGCAGTACTTC. The encoded protein is CASSYFVVTGTNNEQYF.

The V call is TRBV7-9, the J call TRBJ1-6; D may be TRBD1 (6 bases). V lost 3 bases and J 3 bases, leaving 12 bases between the germline ends. CDR1 SEHNR and CDR2 FQNEAQ come from the germline V gene (reference sequence). This CDR3 comprises 16 residues. The CDR3 is CASSLGQGFYNSPLHF. Written as DNA, the CDR3 is TGTGCCAGCAGCTTGGGGCAGGGGTTCTATAATTCACCCCTCCACTTT.

The chain combines TRBV5-5 with TRBJ2-7; perhaps D is TRBD1 or TRBD2 (5 bases each). Deletions cut 2 bases from V and 4 bases from J, with 16 bases between. In germline, CDR1 is SGHKS, CDR2 YYEKEE (reference sequence). This CDR3 is built from 15 residues. The CDR3 protein is CASSLKGAGSYEQYF. CDR3 sequence (DNA): TGTGCCAGCAGCTTAAAAGGGGCGGGTTCATACGAGCAGTACTTC.

There are a few counts of this clonotype. The rearrangement uses TRBV19 and TRBJ2-5, with 8 bases aligning to TRBD2. Germline assignment: CDR1 LNHDA and CDR2 SQIVND (reference sequence). J gave up 2 bases and V 6 bases, and 2 bases lay outside the gene matches. The CDR3 has 13 amino acids. CDR3 nucleotide sequence: TGTGCCAGTAGGGGACTAGTTCAAGAGACCCAGTACTTC. Protein sequence: CASRGLVQETQYF.

This clonotype was picked up a small number of times. This chain links TRBV18 with TRBJ1-5, with D possibly being TRBD1 (6 bases). Germline V gene data show CDR1 as KGHSH and CDR2 as LQKENI. V was shortened by 4 bases and J by 5 bases, with 15 bases between the two germline ends. The CDR3 contains 15 residues. The CDR3 region is CASSLWGARDQPQHF. CDR3 in DNA: TGTGCCAGCTCACTTTGGGGGGCCAGAGATCAGCCCCAGCATTTT.

This clonotype was counted only a few times. The rearrangement uses TRBV19 and TRBJ1-5; the match to TRBD1 covers 7 bases. With V trimmed by 3 bases and J by 3 bases, 5 bases remained unmatched. The germline V gene encodes CDR1 LNHDA and CDR2 SQIVND (reference sequence). CDR3 length: 15 amino acids. CDR3 loop: CASSMGDRPNQPQHF. The CDR3, as DNA: TGTGCCAGTAGTATGGGGGACAGACCCAATCAGCCCCAGCATTTT.

This clonotype rates as medium-sized. V is TRBV19 and J is TRBJ1-5; no firm D call. This CDR3 has 13 amino acids. CDR1 is LNHDA and CDR2 is SQIVND in the germline V gene (reference sequence). Trimming removed 3 bases at V and 0 bases at J, with 3 bases between. The CDR3 region has the DNA TGTGCCAGTAGTATCTCTAGCAATCAGCCCCAGCATTTT. Translated, it gives CASSISSNQPQHF. The entire variable domain, with the rest obtained from reference TRBV19 and TRBJ1-5, is as follows: DGGITQSPKYLFRKEGQNVTLSCEQNLNHDAMYWYRQDPGQGLRLIYYSQIVNDFQKGDIAEGYSVSREKKESFPLTVTSAQKNPTAFYLCASSISSNQPQHFGDGTRLSIL.

This chain joins TRBV6-5 and TRBJ2-3; the match to TRBD2 covers 9 bases. Per the germline V gene, CDR1 is MNHEY and CDR2 is SVGAGI. The CDR3 extends over 15 amino acids. V shed 7 bases and J 5 bases; nucleotides not matched to a gene: 10. CDR3 residues: CASIGGRAGGDTQYF. The CDR3 DNA sequence: TGTGCCAGCATCGGCGGGAGGGCCGGGGGAGATACGCAGTATTTT.

The chain has TRBV29-1 and TRBJ1-1; D is undetermined. Germline V gene sequence: CDR1 SQVTM, CDR2 ANQGSEA. Trimming removed 4 bases from V and 1 base from J, with 7 bases in between. The CDR3 is 12 amino acids. The CDR3 bases are TGCAGCGTTGCCCGTCAGAACACTGAAGCTTTCTTT. Protein sequence: CSVARQNTEAFF.

This clonotype is labeled as medium-sized. The V call is TRBV6-5, the J call TRBJ1-3; no reliable D call. V was pared by 0 bases and J by 4 bases, with 10 bases between. The CDR3 is 15 residues long. Germline CDR1 MNHEY, CDR2 SVGAGI. The CDR3 reads CASSYSGTGGNTIYF. The CDR3 nucleotides are TGTGCCAGCAGTTACTCGGGAACGGGGGGAAACACCATATATTTT.

In its sample, this clonotype was seen a few times. V is TRBV27 and J is TRBJ1-6; possible D gene TRBD1, 5 bases. The CDR3 spans 17 residues. The V gene's germline CDR1 is MNHEY and CDR2 SMNVEV (reference sequence). V lost 4 bases and J lost 7, with 20 bases in between. DNA of the CDR3: TGTGCCAGCAGTTCCCATGGTACGCAGGGACTAAATTCACCCCTCCACTTT. This translates into CASSSHGTQGLNSPLHF.

This clonotype has ten or more counts. The V call is TRBV27, the J call TRBJ2-2; the match to TRBD2 covers 7 bases. The CDR3 has 15 amino acids. Germline CDR1 MNHEY, CDR2 SMNVEV (reference sequence). Germline trimming cut 3 bases from V and 5 bases from J; bases unmatched to any gene: 6. CDR3 protein: CASSLKGLSTGELFF. The CDR3 DNA follows: TGTGCCAGCAGTTTGAAGGGACTATCTACCGGGGAGCTGTTTTTT.

Within the sample, this clonotype is medium-sized (0.01 to 0.1%). In DNA, the CDR3 is TGTGCCAGCAGCCCGGCCGGGGCCAACGTCCTGACTTTC. It translates to CASSPAGANVLTF. The chain joins TRBV12-3 or TRBV12-4 to TRBJ2-6, with D uncertain. This CDR3 spans 13 amino acids. Trimming removed 6 bases from V and 4 bases from J, with 7 bases in between.

This clonotype has more than one count but fewer than ten. The chain uses TRBV30 and TRBJ2-7; D uncertain. V was pared by 1 base and J by 0 bases, with 4 bases between. Germline V gives CDR1 GTSNPN, CDR2 SVGIG (reference sequence). The CDR3 length is 12 residues. CDR3 sequence: CAWSGVSYEQYF. The CDR3 DNA reads as TGTGCCTGGAGTGGGGTCTCCTACGAGCAGTACTTC.

In this sample, this clonotype turned up a few times. The chain combines TRBV6-6 with TRBJ2-7; D uncertain. From germline, CDR1 is MNHNY and CDR2 SVGAGI (reference sequence). V gave up 2 bases and J gave up 0 bases, with 8 bases separating them. This CDR3 has 14 amino acids. CDR3 bases: TGTGCCAGCAGTTACCAGGCGAGCTCCTACGAGCAGTACTTC. This sequence encodes CASSYQASSYEQYF.

This clonotype is deemed medium-sized. At one end the junction does not follow the germline gene, possibly because of a read error. The gene calls are TRBV12-3 or TRBV12-4 and TRBJ2-7; 10 bases match TRBD2. This CDR3 region has 13 residues. The CDR3 loop is CASSLAGGYEQYF. In DNA form, the CDR3 reads TGTGCCAGCAGCTTAGCGGGAGGATACGAGCAGTACTTC.

In its sample, this clonotype was seen a few times. The CDR3 DNA reads TGTGCCAGCAGGCGGACTAGGTCAGATACGCAGTATTTT. Its translation is CASRRTRSDTQYF. The V and J genes are TRBV7-2 and TRBJ2-3, with 7 bases that match TRBD2. This CDR3 is 13 amino acids long. The trim removed 6 bases at V and 4 bases at J, leaving 4 bases unmatched. Germline V CDR1 and CDR2: SGHTA, FQGNSA.

Worth noting for this clonotype: Germline and junction disagree at one end, which may indicate a read error. This chain links TRBV27 with TRBJ2-6; 7 bases are shared with TRBD1. Germline values: CDR1 MNHEY, CDR2 SMNVEV (reference sequence). This CDR3 has 17 residues. Here the CDR3 reads CASSQPTGLTGANVLTF. CDR3 DNA sequence: TGCGCCAGCAGCCAACCGACAGGGTTAACTGGGGCCAACGTCCTGACTTTC.